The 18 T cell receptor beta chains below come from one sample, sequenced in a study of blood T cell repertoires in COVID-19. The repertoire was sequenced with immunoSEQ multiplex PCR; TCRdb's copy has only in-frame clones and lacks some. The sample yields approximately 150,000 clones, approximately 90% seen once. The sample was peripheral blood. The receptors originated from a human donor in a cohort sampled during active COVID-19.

CDR3 residues: CASSQGNRGPGYGYTF. CDR3 DNA sequence: TGCGCCAGCAGCCAAGGAAACAGGGGCCCCGGGTATGGCTACACCTTC. This chain joins TRBV4-1 and TRBJ1-2; 7 bases map to TRBD1. The V gene end was trimmed by 1 base and the J gene end by 5 bases; junction bases not matched to a gene: 10. Germline V CDR1 and CDR2: MGHRA, YSYEKL. The CDR3 is made up of 16 amino acids.

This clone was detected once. The CDR3 reads CASSFLGGYSNQPQHF. The CDR3 DNA reads as TGTGCCAGCAGCTTTCTAGGGGGCTATAGCAATCAGCCCCAGCATTTT. The chain combines TRBV7-9 with TRBJ1-5, with TRBD1 matching 7 bases. The V segment lost 3 bases and the J segment 0 bases; nucleotides outside the gene matches: 5. The CDR3 loop spans 16 amino acids. Germline values: CDR1 SEHNR, CDR2 FQNEAQ (reference sequence).

In DNA form, the CDR3 reads TGTGCCAGCAGTCTAGGGGGACAGGGCACCTACGAGCAGTACTTC. This codes for CASSLGGQGTYEQYF. This rearrangement joins TRBV6-2 or TRBV6-3 to TRBJ2-7; 9 positions match TRBD1. This CDR3 spans 15 amino acids. V trimming: 5 bases; J trimming: 2 bases; junction bases outside the gene matches: 7. Germline lookup yields CDR1 MNHEY and CDR2 SVGEGT.

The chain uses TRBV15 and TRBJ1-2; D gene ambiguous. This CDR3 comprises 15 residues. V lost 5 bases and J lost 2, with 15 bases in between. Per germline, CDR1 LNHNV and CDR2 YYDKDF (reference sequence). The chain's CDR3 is CATSGGRDPNYGYTF. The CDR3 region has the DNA TGTGCCACCAGCGGCGGGAGGGATCCGAACTATGGCTACACCTTC. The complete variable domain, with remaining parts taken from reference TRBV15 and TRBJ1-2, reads DAMVIQNPRYQVTQFGKPVTLSCSQTLNHNVMYWYQQKSSQAPKLLFHYYDKDFNNEADTPDNFQSRRPNTSFCFLDIRSPGLGDTAMYLCATSGGRDPNYGYTFGSGTRLTVV.

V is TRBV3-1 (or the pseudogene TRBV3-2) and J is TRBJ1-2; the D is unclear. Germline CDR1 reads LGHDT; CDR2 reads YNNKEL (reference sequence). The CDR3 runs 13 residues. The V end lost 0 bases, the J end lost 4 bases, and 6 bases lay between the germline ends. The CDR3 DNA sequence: TGTGCCAGCAGCCAAGACGGAGGCTATGGCTACACCTTC. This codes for CASSQDGGYGYTF.

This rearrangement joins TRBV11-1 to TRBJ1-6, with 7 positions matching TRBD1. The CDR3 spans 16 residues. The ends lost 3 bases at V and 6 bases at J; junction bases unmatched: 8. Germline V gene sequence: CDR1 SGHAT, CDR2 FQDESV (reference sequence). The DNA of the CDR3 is TGTGCCAGCAGCTTGAGCCCGGACAGGTCTAATTCACCCCTCCACTTT. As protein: CASSLSPDRSNSPLHF.

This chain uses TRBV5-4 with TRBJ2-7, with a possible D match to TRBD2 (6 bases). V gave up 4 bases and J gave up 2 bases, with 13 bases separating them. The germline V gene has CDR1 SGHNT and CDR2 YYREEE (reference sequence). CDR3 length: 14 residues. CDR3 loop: CASSPQGGTYEQYF. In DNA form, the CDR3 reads TGTGCCAGCAGCCCCCAGGGAGGTACCTACGAGCAGTACTTC.

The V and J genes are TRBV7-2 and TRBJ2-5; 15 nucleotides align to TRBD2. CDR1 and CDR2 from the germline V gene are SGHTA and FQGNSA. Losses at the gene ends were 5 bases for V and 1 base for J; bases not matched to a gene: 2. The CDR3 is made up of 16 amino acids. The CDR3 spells CASSGGLAGGQETQYF. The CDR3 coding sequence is TGTGCCAGCAGCGGGGGACTAGCGGGGGGCCAAGAGACCCAGTACTTC.

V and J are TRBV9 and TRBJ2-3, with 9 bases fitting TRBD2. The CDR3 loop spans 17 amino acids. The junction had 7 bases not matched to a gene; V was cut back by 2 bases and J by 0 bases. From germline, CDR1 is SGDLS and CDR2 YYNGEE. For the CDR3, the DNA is TGTGCCAGCAGCGTGGCGGGGGGGCAGTCTAGCACAGATACGCAGTATTTT. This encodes CASSVAGGQSSTDTQYF.

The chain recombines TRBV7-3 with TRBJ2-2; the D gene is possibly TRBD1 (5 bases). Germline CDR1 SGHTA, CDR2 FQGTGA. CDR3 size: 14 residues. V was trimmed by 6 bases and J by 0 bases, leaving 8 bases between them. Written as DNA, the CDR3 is TGTGCCAGCAGTCGACAGTCGAACACCGGGGAGCTGTTTTTT. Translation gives CASSRQSNTGELFF.

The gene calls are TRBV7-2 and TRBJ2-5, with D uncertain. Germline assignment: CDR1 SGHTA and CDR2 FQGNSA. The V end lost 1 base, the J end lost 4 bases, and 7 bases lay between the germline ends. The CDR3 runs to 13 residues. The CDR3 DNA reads TGTGCCAGCAGCTTAGTAGAAGTAGAGACCCAGTACTTC. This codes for CASSLVEVETQYF.

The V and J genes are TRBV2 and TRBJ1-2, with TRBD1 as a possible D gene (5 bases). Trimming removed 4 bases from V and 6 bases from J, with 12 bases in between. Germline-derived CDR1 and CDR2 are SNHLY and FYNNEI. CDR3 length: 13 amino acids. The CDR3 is CASSVGRVDGYTF. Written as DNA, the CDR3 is TGTGCCAGCAGTGTTGGCAGGGTCGATGGCTACACCTTC.

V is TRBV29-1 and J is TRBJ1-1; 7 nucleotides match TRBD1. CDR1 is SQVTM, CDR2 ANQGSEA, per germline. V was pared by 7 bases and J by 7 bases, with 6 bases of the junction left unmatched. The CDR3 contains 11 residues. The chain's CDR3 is CSGFTGDEAFF. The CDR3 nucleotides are TGCAGCGGTTTCACAGGGGATGAAGCTTTCTTT.

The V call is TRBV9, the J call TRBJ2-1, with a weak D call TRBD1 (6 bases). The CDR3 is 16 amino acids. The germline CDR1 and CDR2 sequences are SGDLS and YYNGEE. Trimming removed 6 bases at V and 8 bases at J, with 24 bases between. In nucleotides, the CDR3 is TGTGCCAGCACTTTCTCGGGCACAGGGATCTTTGATGAGCAGTTCTTC. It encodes CASTFSGTGIFDEQFF. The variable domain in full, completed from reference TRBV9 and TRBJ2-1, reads DSGVTQTPKHLITATGQRVTLRCSPRSGDLSVYWYQQSLDQGLQFLIQYYNGEERAKGNILERFSAQQFPDLHSELNLSSLELGDSALYFCASTFSGTGIFDEQFFGPGTRLTVL.

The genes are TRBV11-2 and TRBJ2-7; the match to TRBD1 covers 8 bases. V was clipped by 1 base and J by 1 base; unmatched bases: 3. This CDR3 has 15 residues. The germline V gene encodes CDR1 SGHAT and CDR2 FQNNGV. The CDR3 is CASSLARGLSYEQYF. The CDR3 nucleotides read TGTGCCAGCAGCTTAGCCAGGGGGCTATCCTACGAGCAGTACTTC.

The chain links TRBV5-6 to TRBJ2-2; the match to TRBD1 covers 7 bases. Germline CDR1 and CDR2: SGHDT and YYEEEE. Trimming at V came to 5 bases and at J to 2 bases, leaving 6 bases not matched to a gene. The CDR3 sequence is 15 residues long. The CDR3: CASRRQGTNTGELFF. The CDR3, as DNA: TGTGCCAGCAGACGACAGGGAACTAACACCGGGGAGCTGTTTTTT.

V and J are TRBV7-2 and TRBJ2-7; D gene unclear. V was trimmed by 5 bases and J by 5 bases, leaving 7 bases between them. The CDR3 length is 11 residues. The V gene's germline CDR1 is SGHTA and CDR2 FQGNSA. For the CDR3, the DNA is TGTGCCAGCAGCCCTCGGGACGAGCAGTACTTC. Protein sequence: CASSPRDEQYF.

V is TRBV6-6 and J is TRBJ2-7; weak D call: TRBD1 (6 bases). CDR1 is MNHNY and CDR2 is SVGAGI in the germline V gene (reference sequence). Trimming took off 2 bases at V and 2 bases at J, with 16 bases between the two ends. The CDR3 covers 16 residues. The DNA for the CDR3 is TGTGCCAGCAGTTACCCTGACAGGATCGCAACCTACGAGCAGTACTTC. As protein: CASSYPDRIATYEQYF.